Included here is one TCR beta chain sequence, with context. Antigen specificity is unknown. The method was immunoSEQ multiplex PCR; TCRdb's version includes in-frame clones alone and lacks a portion of them. The data contain 60,000 to 95,000 clones, around 90% of them singletons. V lost 7 bases and J lost 2; bases outside the gene matches: 23. There are 19 residues in the CDR3. Looked up from germline, CDR1 is SGHRS and CDR2 is YFSETQ. Cells were CD45RO-negative CD62L-positive naive CD4 T cells sorted from PBMCs. The entry originates in a study of human versus mouse CDR3 diversity and MHC coevolution. Findings of the study overall: Most of the three human donors had the lowest clonal inequality. Human T cells were selected on six MHC II alleles.

The sequence was collected from a person aged 25 to 69 in good health. The chain uses TRBV5-1 and TRBJ2-5, with 7 bases matching TRBD2. Sequenced sample: naive CD4+ T cells from blood. The subset was: CD45RO-negative CD62L-positive naive CD4 T cells. The CDR3 bases are TGCGCCAGCTGTAAGGTGTCAGCGGGGATTATCCGGAGGCAAGAGACCCAGTACTTC. It translates to CASCKVSAGIIRRQETQYF.